The rows below give T cell receptor beta chains drawn from one sample of a study of T-cell memory formation after mild COVID-19. TCRdb independently ran MiXCR on the 5' RACE reads; one entry per CDR3 protein. This repertoire shows about 190,000 distinct CDR3 sequences, 20% to 25% found once; its top ten account for more than 20%. What was sequenced was PBMCs or a T cell subset sorted from them (not recorded which). The receptors were gathered from an adult woman who had mild COVID-19 (a few samples of this study predate the infection). Cell type and time point are not known. Each CDR3 is given with its conserved first and last residue. A D gene is named only where the DNA matches it firmly. Only part of the rows carry a size: once, few, many, or a class if the clone is expanded.

V gene,J gene,D gene,clone size,CDR3 DNA,CDR3 protein
TRBV7-9,TRBJ2-5,TRBD1,-,TGTGCCAGCAGCTCGGGACAGAAAGAGACCCAGTACTTC,CASSSGQKETQYF
TRBV7-9,TRBJ1-2,-,once,TGTGCCAGCAGCTTCTATCGGGAGAGCTATGGCTACACCTTC,CASSFYRESYGYTF
TRBV7-8,TRBJ2-3,TRBD2,-,TGTGCCAGCAGGGGCCTAGCGGCCGGGGGGACAGATACGCAGTATTTT,CASRGLAAGGTDTQYF
TRBV18,TRBJ2-7,-,-,TGTGCCAGCTCACCACCGACCTACGAGCAGTACTTC,CASSPPTYEQYF
TRBV7-6,TRBJ1-3,-,-,TGTGCCAGCAGCTTGCCCTCCGGGTACTCTGGAAACACCATATATTTT,CASSLPSGYSGNTIYF
TRBV10-3,TRBJ1-5,-,-,TGTGCCATCAGTGGGCCGGCGGGGCAGCCCCAGCATTTT,CAISGPAGQPQHF
TRBV15,TRBJ2-3,TRBD2,-,TGTGCCACCAGCTCGACTAGCGGGGAGAGCACAGATACGCAGTATTTT,CATSSTSGESTDTQYF
TRBV12-3/TRBV12-4,TRBJ2-4,-,-,TGTGCCAGCAGTTTAGGCGGGGACGAAGCCAAAAACATTCAGTACTTC,CASSLGGDEAKNIQYF
TRBV12-3/TRBV12-4,TRBJ2-1,-,once,TGTGCCAGCTCCACGGAAACCAATGAGCAGTTCTTC,CASSTETNEQFF
TRBV7-6,TRBJ1-1,-,-,TGTGCCAGCGGTGTCCTGGGGAACACTGAAGCTTTCTTT,CASGVLGNTEAFF
TRBV7-9,TRBJ2-1,TRBD2,few,TGTGCCAGCAGCTTCGGGCGGGGGGGATTCGATGAGCAGTTCTTC,CASSFGRGGFDEQFF
TRBV5-5,TRBJ1-3,-,-,TGTGCCAGCAGCTTGGGGCAGTATTATGGCACCATATATTTT,CASSLGQYYGTIYF
TRBV6-5,TRBJ1-1,TRBD1,few,TGTGCCAGCAGTGTGAACAGGGGGCCAAGTAACACTGAAGCTTTCTTT,CASSVNRGPSNTEAFF
TRBV5-4,TRBJ1-4,-,-,TGTGCCAGCAGCCTCCGGACCGAGCTTGCAACTAATGAAAAACTGTTTTTT,CASSLRTELATNEKLFF
TRBV4-1,TRBJ2-3,TRBD2,few,TGCGCCAGCAGCCCCCGAGGGCGGGGGAGCACAGATACGCAGTATTTT,CASSPRGRGSTDTQYF
TRBV10-3,TRBJ1-2,-,-,TGTGCCATCAGCGCCACGGAAAACTATGGCTACACCTTC,CAISATENYGYTF
TRBV3-1,TRBJ1-1,-,-,TGTGCCAGCAGCCAAGATAAGTTCCCACCGGGAGGAGCTTTCTTT,CASSQDKFPPGGAFF
TRBV24-1,TRBJ2-6,-,many,TGTGCCACCAGTAAAACACAGGTGGACAACTCTGGGGCCAACGTCCTGACTTTC,CATSKTQVDNSGANVLTF
TRBV7-2,TRBJ2-3,TRBD2,-,TGTGCCAGCAGCCTAGGGAGACTAGCGGGGTCAACTAGCACAGATACGCAGTATTTT,CASSLGRLAGSTSTDTQYF
TRBV7-6,TRBJ1-1,TRBD1,few,TGTGCCAGCAGCGAGGAATCAGGGGGGAGAGGGAACACTGAAGCTTTCTTT,CASSEESGGRGNTEAFF
TRBV7-2,TRBJ1-1,-,-,TGTGCCAGCAGCGTACCGGGAGGCGCTGAAGCTTTCTTT,CASSVPGGAEAFF
TRBV20-1,TRBJ2-7,-,-,TGCAGTGCTAAGGACGACCGGTGGGAGAATAGCTACGAGCAGTACTTC,CSAKDDRWENSYEQYF
TRBV11-2,TRBJ2-1,-,-,TGTGCTAGCAGCAAAATAGACAGGAACTTTTTGTACAATGAGCAGTTCTTC,CASSKIDRNFLYNEQFF
TRBV6-2/TRBV6-3,TRBJ1-1,-,many,TGTGCCAGCAGTTACTCGACGGGCGAAGCTTTCTTT,CASSYSTGEAFF
TRBV7-9,TRBJ1-1,-,-,TGTGCCAGCAGCTTAGTCGCAGGGAACACTGAAGCTTTCTTT,CASSLVAGNTEAFF
TRBV7-9,TRBJ2-1,-,few,TGTGCCAGCAGCTTATTGGCCAACTACAATGAGCAGTTCTTC,CASSLLANYNEQFF
TRBV29-1,TRBJ2-2,-,-,TGCAGCGCCCAGGGGATCACCGGGGAGCTGTTTTTT,CSAQGITGELFF
TRBV5-1,TRBJ2-7,-,-,TGCGCCAGCAGCTTGGAAGAAGGCAGCCCTTTCTACGAGCAGTACTTC,CASSLEEGSPFYEQYF
TRBV7-3,TRBJ2-2,-,-,TGTGCCAGCAGTCTAAAGACCGGGGAGCTGTTTTTT,CASSLKTGELFF
TRBV11-2,TRBJ2-5,-,-,TGTGCCAGCAGCTTAGGGCATAGGGCCCAGTACTTC,CASSLGHRAQYF
TRBV7-9,TRBJ1-1,-,-,TGTGCCAGCAGCTTAGGAATTACCCGGGGTATGCCTGAAGCTTTCTTT,CASSLGITRGMPEAFF
TRBV6-6,TRBJ2-2,TRBD1,-,TGTGCCAGCAGTTTCCGGGACAGGGTCACCGGGGAGCTGTTTTTT,CASSFRDRVTGELFF
TRBV19,TRBJ1-1,-,few,TGTGCCAGTAGCCGGGCCTTTGGGACTGAAGCTTTCTTT,CASSRAFGTEAFF
TRBV5-5,TRBJ2-2,TRBD1,few,TGTGCCAGCAGCCTCAGGAGCACAGGGGAGACCGGGGAGCTGTTTTTT,CASSLRSTGETGELFF
TRBV5-1,TRBJ2-7,TRBD1,many,TGCGCCAGCAGCTTAGGCCAGGGGGCCGACGAGCAGTACTTC,CASSLGQGADEQYF
TRBV7-9,TRBJ2-7,TRBD1,-,TGTGCCAGCAGCCCGCCAGGGGGCAGGGAGCAGTACTTC,CASSPPGGREQYF
TRBV29-1,TRBJ2-2,-,-,TGCAGCGTTGATAAAACCGGGGAGCTGTTTTTT,CSVDKTGELFF
TRBV7-2,TRBJ2-7,-,few,TGTGCCAGCAGCTTAGAGGAAAAGTGGTACGAGCAGTACTTC,CASSLEEKWYEQYF
TRBV6-1,TRBJ2-7,-,few,TGTGCCAGCAGTCCCCACAGGGAGTACGAGCAGTACTTC,CASSPHREYEQYF
TRBV27,TRBJ2-1,TRBD2,-,TGTGCCAGCAGTTGGCGCGGGAGCACGAATGAGCAGTTCTTC,CASSWRGSTNEQFF
TRBV7-3,TRBJ2-2,TRBD2,-,TGTGCCAGCAGCGCCGCTAGCGGGGGGCCGGCCCGGGAGCTGTTTTTT,CASSAASGGPARELFF
TRBV27,TRBJ2-7,TRBD1,few,TGTGCCAGCAGTTTCGCAGGGGGCCCCACCTACGAGCAGTACTTC,CASSFAGGPTYEQYF
TRBV15,TRBJ2-5,-,-,TGTGCCACCAGCAGATCCGGGGTAAGGGACCCTATAAAACAAGAGACCCAGTACTTC,CATSRSGVRDPIKQETQYF
TRBV10-3,TRBJ2-1,-,few,TGTGCCATCAGTGAGTCGGAGAAAAAGCAGTTCTTC,CAISESEKKQFF
TRBV19,TRBJ2-3,-,-,TGTGCCAGTAGTATAGCGAGCACAGATACGCAGTATTTT,CASSIASTDTQYF
TRBV15,TRBJ2-7,-,-,TGTGCCACCAGCCGCGGACCCCTCGACGAGCAGTACTTC,CATSRGPLDEQYF
TRBV4-1,TRBJ2-7,-,few,TGCGCCAGCAGCCAAGATAAGGCCTACGAGCAGTACTTC,CASSQDKAYEQYF
TRBV7-6,TRBJ2-2,TRBD1,few,TGTGCCAGCAGCTCGACAGGGGCGGTAACCGGGGAGCTGTTTTTT,CASSSTGAVTGELFF
TRBV24-1,TRBJ2-1,-,-,TGTGCCACCAGTGATTTACGGAATGAGCAGTTCTTC,CATSDLRNEQFF
TRBV4-1,TRBJ2-7,TRBD1,-,TGCGCCAGCAGCCAATCTCCCCCGACAGGGGTGACCTACGAGCAGTACTTC,CASSQSPPTGVTYEQYF
TRBV10-3,TRBJ2-7,-,-,TGTGCCATCAGTTCTTCTCCCCACGGGACAACTACCTACGAGCAGTACTTC,CAISSSPHGTTTYEQYF
TRBV5-6,TRBJ1-2,-,-,TGTGCCAGCAGCTTGGTGGACAGCACAACCTATGGCTACACCTTC,CASSLVDSTTYGYTF
TRBV19,TRBJ2-2,-,many,TGTGCCAGTTACGGACAGAGCGGCACCGGGGAGCTGTTTTTT,CASYGQSGTGELFF
TRBV6-5,TRBJ1-4,-,-,TGTGCCAGCAGTCGATACCGGTCCGCGGAAAAACTGTTTTTT,CASSRYRSAEKLFF
TRBV6-5,TRBJ2-3,TRBD2,-,TGTGCCAGCAGTTACGAGGGCGGGGAGGGCGATACGCAGTATTTT,CASSYEGGEGDTQYF
TRBV6-5,TRBJ2-1,-,few,TGTGCCAGCAGTTACTCGGGAAGCTTCTCCTACAATGAGCAGTTCTTC,CASSYSGSFSYNEQFF
TRBV5-7,TRBJ2-1,TRBD1,few,TGTGCCAGCAGCACAGGACAGGGGGTAGTCAATGAGCAGTTCTTC,CASSTGQGVVNEQFF